This TCR beta chain was recorded in a study of T cell repertoires in cytomegalovirus infection. The study's findings and limits: Cumulated frequencies of public TCR beta families served to identify carriers of CMV plus the relevant HLA. The study found HLA-C-restricted CMV-specific TCR beta clonotypes dominating the ex vivo response.

One entry per CDR3 protein results from TCRdb running MiXCR on the reads. The sample carries hundreds of thousands of distinct CDR3 sequences, 35% recorded once. Trimming removed 5 bases from V and 6 bases from J, with 19 bases in between. The germline CDR1 and CDR2 sequences are LNHDA and SQIVND (reference sequence). CDR3 size: 15 residues. This clonotype was picked up a small number of times. As yet, its antigen is unknown. Sequenced: PBMCs. The chain joins TRBV19 to TRBJ2-5; D assignment may be TRBD1 or TRBD2 (6 bases each). This TCR came from a human donor in good health (CMV status not recorded). Some clones in this sample may be carry-over from other donors' samples. The CDR3 DNA sequence: TGTGCCAGTAGTGAGCAAGTTGGGGGGCCGAAGACCCAGTACTTC. Its translation is CASSEQVGGPKTQYF.